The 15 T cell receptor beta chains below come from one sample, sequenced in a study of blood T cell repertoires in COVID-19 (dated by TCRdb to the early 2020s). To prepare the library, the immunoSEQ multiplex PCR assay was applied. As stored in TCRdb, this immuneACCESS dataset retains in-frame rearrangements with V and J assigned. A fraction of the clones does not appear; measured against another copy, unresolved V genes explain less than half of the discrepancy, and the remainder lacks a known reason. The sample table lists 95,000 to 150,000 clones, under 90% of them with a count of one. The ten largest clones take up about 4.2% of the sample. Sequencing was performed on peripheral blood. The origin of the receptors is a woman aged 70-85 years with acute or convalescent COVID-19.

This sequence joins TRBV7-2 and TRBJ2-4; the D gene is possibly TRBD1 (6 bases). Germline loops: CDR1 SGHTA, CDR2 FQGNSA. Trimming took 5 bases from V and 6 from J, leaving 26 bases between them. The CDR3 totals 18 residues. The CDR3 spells CASSTQFGRGGLGNIQYF. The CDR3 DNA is TGTGCCAGCAGCACCCAATTTGGTCGTGGGGGCCTAGGAAACATTCAGTACTTC.

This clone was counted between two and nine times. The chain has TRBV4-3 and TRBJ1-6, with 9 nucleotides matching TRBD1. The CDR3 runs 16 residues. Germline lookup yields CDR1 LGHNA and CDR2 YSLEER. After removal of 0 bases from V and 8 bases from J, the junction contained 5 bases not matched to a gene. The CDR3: CASSQDPGTGYSPLHF. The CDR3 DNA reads TGCGCCAGCAGCCAAGATCCGGGGACAGGGTATTCACCCCTCCACTTT.

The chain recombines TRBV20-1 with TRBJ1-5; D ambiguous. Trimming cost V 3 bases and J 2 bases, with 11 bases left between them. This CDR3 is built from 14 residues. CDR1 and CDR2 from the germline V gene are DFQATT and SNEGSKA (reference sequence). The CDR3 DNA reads TGCAGTGCTAGTACTCCCGAAGGCAATCAGCCCCAGCATTTT. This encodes CSASTPEGNQPQHF.

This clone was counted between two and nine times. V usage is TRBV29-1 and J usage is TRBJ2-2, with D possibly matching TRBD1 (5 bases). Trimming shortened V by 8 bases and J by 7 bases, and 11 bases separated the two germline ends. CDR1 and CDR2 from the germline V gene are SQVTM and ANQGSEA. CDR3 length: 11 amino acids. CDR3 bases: TGCAGCACCAGGGTTTTCGGGGAGCTGTTTTTT. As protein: CSTRVFGELFF.

This CDR3 reads CASSPGLAGTANTGELFF. The DNA for the CDR3 is TGTGCCAGCAGCCCGGGACTAGCGGGGACTGCGAACACCGGGGAGCTGTTTTTT. The V call is TRBV7-2, the J call TRBJ2-2; 13 nucleotides align to TRBD2. The V gene's germline CDR1 is SGHTA and CDR2 FQGNSA. Trimming at V came to 5 bases and at J to 0 bases, leaving 6 bases not matched to a gene. This CDR3 contains 18 residues.

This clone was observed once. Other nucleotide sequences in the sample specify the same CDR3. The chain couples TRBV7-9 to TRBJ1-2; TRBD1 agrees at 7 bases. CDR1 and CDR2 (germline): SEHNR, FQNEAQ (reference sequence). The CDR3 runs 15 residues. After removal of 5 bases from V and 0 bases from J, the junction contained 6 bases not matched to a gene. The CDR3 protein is CASSSRQGANYGYTF. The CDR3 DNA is TGTGCCAGCAGCAGCCGACAGGGAGCTAACTATGGCTACACCTTC.

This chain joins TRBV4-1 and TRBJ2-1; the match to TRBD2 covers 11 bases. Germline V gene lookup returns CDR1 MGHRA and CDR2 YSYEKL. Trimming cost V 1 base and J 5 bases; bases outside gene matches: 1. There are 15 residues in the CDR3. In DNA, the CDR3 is TGCGCCAGCAGCCAAGGACTAGCGGGGAACAATGAGCAGTTCTTC. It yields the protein CASSQGLAGNNEQFF.

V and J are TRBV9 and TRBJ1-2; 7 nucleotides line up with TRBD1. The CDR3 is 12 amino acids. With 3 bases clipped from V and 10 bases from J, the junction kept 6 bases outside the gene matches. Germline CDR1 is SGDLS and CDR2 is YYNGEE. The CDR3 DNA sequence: TGTGCCAGCAGCGGGGACAGAATGTTCTACACCTTC. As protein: CASSGDRMFYTF.

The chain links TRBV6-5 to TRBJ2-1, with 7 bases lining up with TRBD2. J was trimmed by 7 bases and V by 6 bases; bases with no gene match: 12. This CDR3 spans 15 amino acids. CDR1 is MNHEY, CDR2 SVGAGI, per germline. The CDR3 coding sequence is TGTGCCAGCAGAAGGACTAGTTTTATACTGAATGAGCAGTTCTTC. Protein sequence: CASRRTSFILNEQFF.

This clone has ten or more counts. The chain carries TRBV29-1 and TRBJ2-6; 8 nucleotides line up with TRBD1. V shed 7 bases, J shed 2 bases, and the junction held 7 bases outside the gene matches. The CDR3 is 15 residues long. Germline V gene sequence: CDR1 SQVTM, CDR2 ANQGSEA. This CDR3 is CSAVLQGAGANVLTF. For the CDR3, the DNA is TGCAGCGCTGTTTTACAGGGGGCTGGGGCCAACGTCCTGACTTTC.

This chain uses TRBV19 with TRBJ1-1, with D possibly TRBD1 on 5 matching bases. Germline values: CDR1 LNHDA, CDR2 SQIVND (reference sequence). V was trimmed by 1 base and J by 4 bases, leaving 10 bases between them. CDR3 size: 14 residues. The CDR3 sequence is CASSIVRGSTEAFF. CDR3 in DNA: TGTGCCAGTAGTATAGTGCGGGGGAGCACTGAAGCTTTCTTT.

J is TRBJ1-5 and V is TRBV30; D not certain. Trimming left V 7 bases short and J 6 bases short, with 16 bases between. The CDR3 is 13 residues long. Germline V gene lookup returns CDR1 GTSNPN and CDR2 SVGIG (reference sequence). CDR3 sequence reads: CALGMAAVQPQHF. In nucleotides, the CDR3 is TGTGCCTTAGGAATGGCGGCGGTTCAGCCCCAGCATTTT.

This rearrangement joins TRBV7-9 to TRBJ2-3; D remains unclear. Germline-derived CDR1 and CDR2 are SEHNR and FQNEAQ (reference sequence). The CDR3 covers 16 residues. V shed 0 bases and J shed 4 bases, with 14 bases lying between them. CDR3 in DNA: TGTGCCAGCAGCTTAGCGCCGTCAGAAATGGCAGATACGCAGTATTTT. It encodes CASSLAPSEMADTQYF.

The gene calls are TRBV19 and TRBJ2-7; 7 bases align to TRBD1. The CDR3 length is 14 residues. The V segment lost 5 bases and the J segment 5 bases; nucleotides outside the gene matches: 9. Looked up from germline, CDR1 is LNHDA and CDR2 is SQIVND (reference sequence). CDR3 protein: CASSVLQGFHEQYF. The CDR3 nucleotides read TGTGCCAGTAGTGTATTACAGGGGTTCCACGAGCAGTACTTC. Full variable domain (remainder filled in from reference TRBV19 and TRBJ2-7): DGGITQSPKYLFRKEGQNVTLSCEQNLNHDAMYWYRQDPGQGLRLIYYSQIVNDFQKGDIAEGYSVSREKKESFPLTVTSAQKNPTAFYLCASSVLQGFHEQYFGPGTRLTVT.

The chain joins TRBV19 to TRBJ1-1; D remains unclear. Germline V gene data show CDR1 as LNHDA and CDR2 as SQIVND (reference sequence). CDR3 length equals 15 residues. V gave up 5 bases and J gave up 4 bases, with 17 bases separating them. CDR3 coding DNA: TGTGCCAGTAGTTCCTGGGAGGGAGGGAGCACTGAAGCTTTCTTT. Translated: CASSSWEGGSTEAFF. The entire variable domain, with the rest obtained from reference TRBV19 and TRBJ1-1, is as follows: DGGITQSPKYLFRKEGQNVTLSCEQNLNHDAMYWYRQDPGQGLRLIYYSQIVNDFQKGDIAEGYSVSREKKESFPLTVTSAQKNPTAFYLCASSSWEGGSTEAFFGQGTRLTVV.